This T cell receptor (beta chain) was recovered during a study of naive and memory T cell subsets. Study results and caveats: Gini index rose across naive, CM, EM and EMRA in CD4 and CD8. The power law exponent of TCR abundance differed between naive and memory cells.

The germline V gene encodes CDR1 SEHNR and CDR2 FQNEAQ (reference sequence). V lost 6 bases and J lost 3; bases outside the gene matches: 6. The CDR3 is 15 residues long. The beta constant-region primer was an equimolar mix of two oligonucleotides covering TRBC1 and TRBC2. The cDNA 3' end received a ligated single-stranded oligonucleotide carrying the SP2 primer and a 12-nucleotide UMI. TCRdb itself ran the UMI-ligation and nested PCR reads through MiXCR, one entry per CDR3 protein. The data show approximately 27,000 distinct CDR3 sequences, about 10% seen once. About this clonotype itself: Its specificity is unknown.

The rearrangement joins TRBV7-9 to TRBJ2-7, with 12 bases lining up with TRBD2. Input material: effector memory CD4+ T cells from blood. The subset here: effector memory, CD45RA- CD27-. This clonotype was obtained from a human donor in good health. The chain's CDR3 is CASSKTSGRFYEQYF. In DNA form, the CDR3 reads TGTGCCAGCAGTAAGACTAGCGGGAGATTCTACGAGCAGTACTTC.